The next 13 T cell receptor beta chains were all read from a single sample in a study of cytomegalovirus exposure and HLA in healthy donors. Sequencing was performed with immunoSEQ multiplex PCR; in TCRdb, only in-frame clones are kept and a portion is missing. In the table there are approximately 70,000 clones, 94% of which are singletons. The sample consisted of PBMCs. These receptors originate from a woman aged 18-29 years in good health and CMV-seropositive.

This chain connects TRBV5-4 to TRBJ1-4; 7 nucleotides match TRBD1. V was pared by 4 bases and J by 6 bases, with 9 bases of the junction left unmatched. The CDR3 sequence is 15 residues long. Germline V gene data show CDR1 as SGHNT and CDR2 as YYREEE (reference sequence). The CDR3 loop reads CASSATSGTDEKLFF. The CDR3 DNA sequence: TGTGCCAGCAGCGCAACGTCCGGGACAGATGAAAAACTGTTTTTT.

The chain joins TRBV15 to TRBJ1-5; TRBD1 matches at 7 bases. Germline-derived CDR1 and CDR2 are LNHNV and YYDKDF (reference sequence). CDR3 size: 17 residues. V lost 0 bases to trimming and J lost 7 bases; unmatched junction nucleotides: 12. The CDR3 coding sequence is TGTGCCACCAGCAGAGACTGGGACAGTGCTAGAACCCAGCCCCAGCATTTT. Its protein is CATSRDWDSARTQPQHF.

The CDR3 DNA reads as TGTGCCAGCAGCTTGGACAGCCTGACCTACGAGCAGTACTTC. Protein: CASSLDSLTYEQYF. The V and J genes are TRBV11-2 and TRBJ2-7, with D maybe TRBD1 (6 bases). The CDR3 is made up of 14 amino acids. Trimming removed 3 bases at V and 2 bases at J, with 11 bases between. CDR1 is SGHAT, CDR2 FQNNGV, per germline.

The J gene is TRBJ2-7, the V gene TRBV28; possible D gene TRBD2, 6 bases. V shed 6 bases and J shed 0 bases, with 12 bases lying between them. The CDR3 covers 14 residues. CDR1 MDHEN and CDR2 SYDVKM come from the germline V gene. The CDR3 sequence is CASRVPGVSYEQYF. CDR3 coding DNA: TGTGCCAGCAGAGTCCCGGGGGTCTCCTACGAGCAGTACTTC.

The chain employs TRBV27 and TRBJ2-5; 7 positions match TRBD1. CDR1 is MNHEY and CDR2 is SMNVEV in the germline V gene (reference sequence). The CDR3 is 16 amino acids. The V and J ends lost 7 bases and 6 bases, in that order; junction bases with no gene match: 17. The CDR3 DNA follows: TGTGCCAGCAATTATAACCGGGACAGTCCCCCGCAGACCCAGTACTTC. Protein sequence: CASNYNRDSPPQTQYF.

The CDR3 region is CASSIRTGPGPLHF. For the CDR3, the DNA is TGTGCCAGCAGTATCCGGACAGGCCCAGGACCCCTCCACTTT. The chain couples TRBV27 to TRBJ1-6; 7 bases align to TRBD1. The CDR3 loop spans 14 amino acids. Germline CDR1 MNHEY, CDR2 SMNVEV (reference sequence). V lost 5 bases, J lost 12 bases, and 10 bases stayed unmatched.

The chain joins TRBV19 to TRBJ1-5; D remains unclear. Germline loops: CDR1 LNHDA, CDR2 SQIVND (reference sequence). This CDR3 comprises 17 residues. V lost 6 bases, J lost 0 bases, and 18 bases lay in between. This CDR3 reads CASRRGGLTFSNQPQHF. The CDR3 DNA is TGTGCCAGTAGAAGAGGCGGATTAACCTTTAGCAATCAGCCCCAGCATTTT. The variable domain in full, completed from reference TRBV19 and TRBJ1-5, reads DGGITQSPKYLFRKEGQNVTLSCEQNLNHDAMYWYRQDPGQGLRLIYYSQIVNDFQKGDIAEGYSVSREKKESFPLTVTSAQKNPTAFYLCASRRGGLTFSNQPQHFGDGTRLSIL.

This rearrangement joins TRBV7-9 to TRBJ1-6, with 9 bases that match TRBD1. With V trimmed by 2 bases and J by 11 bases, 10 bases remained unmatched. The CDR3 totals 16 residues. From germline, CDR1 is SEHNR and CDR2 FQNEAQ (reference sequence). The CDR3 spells CASSLQQGATGAPLHF. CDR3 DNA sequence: TGTGCCAGCAGCTTACAACAGGGGGCAACGGGGGCACCCCTCCACTTT.

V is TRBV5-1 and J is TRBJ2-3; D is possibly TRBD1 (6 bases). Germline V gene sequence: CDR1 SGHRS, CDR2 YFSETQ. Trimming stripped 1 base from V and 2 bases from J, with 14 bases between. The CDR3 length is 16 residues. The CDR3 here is CASSLYPDRATDTQYF. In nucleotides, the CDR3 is TGCGCCAGCAGCTTGTACCCGGACAGAGCCACAGATACGCAGTATTTT. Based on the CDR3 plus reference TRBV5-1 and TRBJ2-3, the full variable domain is KAGVTQTPRYLIKTRGQQVTLSCSPISGHRSVSWYQQTPGQGLQFLFEYFSETQRNKGNFPGRFSGRQFSNSRSEMNVSTLELGDSALYLCASSLYPDRATDTQYFGPGTRLTVL.

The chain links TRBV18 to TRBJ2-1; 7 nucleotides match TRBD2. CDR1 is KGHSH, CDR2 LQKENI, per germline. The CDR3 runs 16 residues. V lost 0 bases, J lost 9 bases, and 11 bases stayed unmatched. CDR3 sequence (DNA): TGTGCCAGCTCACCACCGACGGGAGGATCAAAAGGTGAGCAGTTCTTC. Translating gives CASSPPTGGSKGEQFF.

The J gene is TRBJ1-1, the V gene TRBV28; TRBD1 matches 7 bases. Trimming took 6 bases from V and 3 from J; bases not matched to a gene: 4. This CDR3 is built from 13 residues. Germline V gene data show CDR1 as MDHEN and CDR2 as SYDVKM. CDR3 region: CASRKTGDTEAFF. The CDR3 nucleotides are TGTGCCAGCAGGAAAACAGGGGACACTGAAGCTTTCTTT.

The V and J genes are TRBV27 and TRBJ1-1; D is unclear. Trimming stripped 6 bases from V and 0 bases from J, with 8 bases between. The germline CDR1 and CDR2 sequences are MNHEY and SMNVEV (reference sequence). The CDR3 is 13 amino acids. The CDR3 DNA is TGTGCCAGCAGCCCAGTCCTGAACACTGAAGCTTTCTTT. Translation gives CASSPVLNTEAFF.

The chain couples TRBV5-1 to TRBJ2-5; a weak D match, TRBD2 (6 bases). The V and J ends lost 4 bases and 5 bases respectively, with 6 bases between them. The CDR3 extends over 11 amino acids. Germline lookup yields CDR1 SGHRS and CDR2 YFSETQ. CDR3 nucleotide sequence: TGCGCCAGCAGCCGGGGGGAGACCCAGTACTTC. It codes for CASSRGETQYF.